This TCR beta chain derives from a study of T cell responses to AZD1222 COVID-19 vaccine. Study background: It was second doses at about 4 or about 12 weeks that were pooled. Study observations and caveats: Clonal diversity was possibly underestimated; the donors were predominantly white British and more often female.

This clone was recorded once. The antigen is undetermined. The table came from immunoSEQ multiplex PCR; TCRdb's copy has only in-frame clones and leaves some out. The table records 85,000 to 90,000 clones, approximately 86% of them present only once. This clonotype was sampled from an adult in good health. The material was peripheral blood, obtained on day 0 of AZD1222 vaccination.

CDR3 bases: TGTGCCAGCTCCCTCGGGCGGGACACTGAAGCTTTCTTT. This gives the protein CASSLGRDTEAFF. This chain connects TRBV18 to TRBJ1-1; D not certain. The CDR3 covers 13 residues. Deletions cut 6 bases from V and 3 bases from J, with 11 bases between. CDR1 KGHSH and CDR2 LQKENI come from the germline V gene.